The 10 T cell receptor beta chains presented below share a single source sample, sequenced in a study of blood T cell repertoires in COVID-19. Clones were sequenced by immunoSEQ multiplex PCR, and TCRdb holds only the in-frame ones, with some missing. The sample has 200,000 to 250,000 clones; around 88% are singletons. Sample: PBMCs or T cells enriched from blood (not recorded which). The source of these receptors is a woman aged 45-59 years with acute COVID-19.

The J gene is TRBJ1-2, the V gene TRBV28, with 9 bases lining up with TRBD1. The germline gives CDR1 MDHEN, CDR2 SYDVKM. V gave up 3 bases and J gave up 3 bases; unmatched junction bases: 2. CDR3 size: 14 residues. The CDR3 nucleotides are TGTGCCAGCAGTTTGGGACAGGGTTACTATGGCTACACCTTC. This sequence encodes CASSLGQGYYGYTF.

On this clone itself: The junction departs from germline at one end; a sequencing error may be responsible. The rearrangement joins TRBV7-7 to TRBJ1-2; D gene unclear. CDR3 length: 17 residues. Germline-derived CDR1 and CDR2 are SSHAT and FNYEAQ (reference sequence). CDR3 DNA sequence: TGTGCTAGCAGCTTCCCTTGTGAGCGGCATCTAAACTATGGCTACACCTTC. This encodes CASSFPCERHLNYGYTF.

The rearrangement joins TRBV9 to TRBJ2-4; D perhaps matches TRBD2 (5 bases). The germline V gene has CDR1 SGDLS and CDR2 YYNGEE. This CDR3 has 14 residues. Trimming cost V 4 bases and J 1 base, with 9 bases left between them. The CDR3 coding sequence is TGTGCCAGCAGCCTCACGGGGGCCAAAAACATTCAGTACTTC. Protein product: CASSLTGAKNIQYF.

In DNA form, the CDR3 reads TGTGCCAGCTCACCCTCGGGACAACTCAATTCACCCCTCCACTTT. It codes for CASSPSGQLNSPLHF. The chain joins TRBV18 to TRBJ1-6; a possible D gene is TRBD1 (6 bases). V was clipped by 3 bases and J by 7 bases, with 13 bases between them. Germline V lookup: CDR1 KGHSH, CDR2 LQKENI. The CDR3 totals 15 residues.

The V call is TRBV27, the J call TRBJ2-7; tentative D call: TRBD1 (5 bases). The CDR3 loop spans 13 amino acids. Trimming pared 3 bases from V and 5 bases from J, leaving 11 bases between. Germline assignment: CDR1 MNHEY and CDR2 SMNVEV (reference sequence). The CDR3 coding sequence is TGTGCCAGCAGTTTTCGAAAAGGGGACGAGCAGTACTTC. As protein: CASSFRKGDEQYF.

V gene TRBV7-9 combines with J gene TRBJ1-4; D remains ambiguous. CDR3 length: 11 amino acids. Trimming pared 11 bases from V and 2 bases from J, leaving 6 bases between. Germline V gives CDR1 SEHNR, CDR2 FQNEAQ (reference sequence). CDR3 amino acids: CAGETNEKLFF. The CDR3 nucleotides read TGTGCCGGTGAGACTAATGAAAAACTGTTTTTT.

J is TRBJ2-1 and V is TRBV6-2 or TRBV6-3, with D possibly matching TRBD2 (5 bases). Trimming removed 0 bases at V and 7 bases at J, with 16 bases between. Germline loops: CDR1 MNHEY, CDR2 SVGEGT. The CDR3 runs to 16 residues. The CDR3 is CASSYSRTLDGNEQFF. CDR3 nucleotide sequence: TGTGCCAGCAGTTACTCGAGGACTCTGGATGGGAATGAGCAGTTCTTC.

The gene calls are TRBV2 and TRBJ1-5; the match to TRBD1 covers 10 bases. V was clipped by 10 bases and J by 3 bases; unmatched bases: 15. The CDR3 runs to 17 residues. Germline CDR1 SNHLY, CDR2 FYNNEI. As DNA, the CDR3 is TGTGCCACCTCCCTCCGGGACAGGGGTAAAGTCAATCAGCCCCAGCATTTT. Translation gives CATSLRDRGKVNQPQHF.

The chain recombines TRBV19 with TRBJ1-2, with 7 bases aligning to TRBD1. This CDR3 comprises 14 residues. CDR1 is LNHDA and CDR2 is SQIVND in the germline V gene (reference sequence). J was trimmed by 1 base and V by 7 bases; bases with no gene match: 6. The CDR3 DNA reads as TGTGCCAGTACCGACAGGGTAAATAACTATGGCTACACCTTC. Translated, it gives CASTDRVNNYGYTF.

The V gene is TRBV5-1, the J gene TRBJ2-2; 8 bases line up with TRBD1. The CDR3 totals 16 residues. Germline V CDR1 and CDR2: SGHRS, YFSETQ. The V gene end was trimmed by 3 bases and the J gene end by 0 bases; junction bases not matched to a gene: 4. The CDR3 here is CASSYGQGANTGELFF. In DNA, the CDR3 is TGCGCCAGCAGCTATGGACAGGGCGCGAACACCGGGGAGCTGTTTTTT.